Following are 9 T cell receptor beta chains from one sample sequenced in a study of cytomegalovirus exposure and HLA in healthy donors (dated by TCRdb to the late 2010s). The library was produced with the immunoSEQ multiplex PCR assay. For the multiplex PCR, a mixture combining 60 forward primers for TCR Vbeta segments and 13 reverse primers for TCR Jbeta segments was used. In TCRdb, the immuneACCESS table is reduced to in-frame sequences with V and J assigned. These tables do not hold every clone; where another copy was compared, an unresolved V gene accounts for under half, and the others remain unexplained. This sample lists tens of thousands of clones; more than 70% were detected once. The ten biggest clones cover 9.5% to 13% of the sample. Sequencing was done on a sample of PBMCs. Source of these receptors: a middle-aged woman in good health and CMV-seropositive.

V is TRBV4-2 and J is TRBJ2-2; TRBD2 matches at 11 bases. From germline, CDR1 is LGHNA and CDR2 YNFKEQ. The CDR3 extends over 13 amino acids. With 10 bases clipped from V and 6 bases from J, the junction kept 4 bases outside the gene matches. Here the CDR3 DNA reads TGTGCCAACTCACTAGCGGGGGCCGGGGAGCTGTTTTTT. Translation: CANSLAGAGELFF.

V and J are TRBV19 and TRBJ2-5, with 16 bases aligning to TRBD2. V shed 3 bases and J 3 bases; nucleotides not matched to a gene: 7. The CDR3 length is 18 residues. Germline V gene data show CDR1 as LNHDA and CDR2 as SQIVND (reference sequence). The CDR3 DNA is TGTGCCAGTAGTATTAGGGGACTAGCGGGGGGGAAAGAAGAGACCCAGTACTTC. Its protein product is CASSIRGLAGGKEETQYF.

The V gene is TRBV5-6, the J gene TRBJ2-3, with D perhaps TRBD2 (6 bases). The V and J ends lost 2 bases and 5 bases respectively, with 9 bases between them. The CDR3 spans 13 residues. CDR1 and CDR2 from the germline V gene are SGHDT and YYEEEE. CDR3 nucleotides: TGTGCCAGCAGCTTCGGAGGGGTAGATACGCAGTATTTT. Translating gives CASSFGGVDTQYF.

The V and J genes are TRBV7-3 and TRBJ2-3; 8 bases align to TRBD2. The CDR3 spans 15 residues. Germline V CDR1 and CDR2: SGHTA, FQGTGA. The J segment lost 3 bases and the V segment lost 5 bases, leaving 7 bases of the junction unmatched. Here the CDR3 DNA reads TGTGCCAGCAGCCCCCGGGGGGGAAGGACAGATACGCAGTATTTT. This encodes CASSPRGGRTDTQYF.

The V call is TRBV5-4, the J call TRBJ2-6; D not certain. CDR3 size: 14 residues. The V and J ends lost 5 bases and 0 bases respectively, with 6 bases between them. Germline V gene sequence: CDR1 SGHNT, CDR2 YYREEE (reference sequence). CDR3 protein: CASRVDSGANVLTF. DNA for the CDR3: TGTGCCAGCAGGGTAGACTCTGGGGCCAACGTCCTGACTTTC.

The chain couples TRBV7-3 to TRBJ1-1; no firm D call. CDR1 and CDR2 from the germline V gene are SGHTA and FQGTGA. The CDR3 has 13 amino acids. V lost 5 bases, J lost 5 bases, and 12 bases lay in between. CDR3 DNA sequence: TGTGCCAGCAGCCCAACAGTCTGGACTGAAGCTTTCTTT. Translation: CASSPTVWTEAFF.

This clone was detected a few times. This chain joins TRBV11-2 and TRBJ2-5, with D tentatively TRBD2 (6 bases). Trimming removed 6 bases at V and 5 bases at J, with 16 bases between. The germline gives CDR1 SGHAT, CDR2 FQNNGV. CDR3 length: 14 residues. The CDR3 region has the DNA TGTGCCAGCAGTCGTAACGCGGGGTTGGAGACCCAGTACTTC. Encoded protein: CASSRNAGLETQYF.

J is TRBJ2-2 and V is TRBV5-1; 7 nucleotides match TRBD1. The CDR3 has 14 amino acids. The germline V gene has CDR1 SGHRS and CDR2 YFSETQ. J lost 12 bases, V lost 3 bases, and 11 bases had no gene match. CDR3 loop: CASSSGQDSGQLFF. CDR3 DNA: TGCGCCAGCAGCTCCGGACAGGACTCCGGTCAGCTGTTTTTT.

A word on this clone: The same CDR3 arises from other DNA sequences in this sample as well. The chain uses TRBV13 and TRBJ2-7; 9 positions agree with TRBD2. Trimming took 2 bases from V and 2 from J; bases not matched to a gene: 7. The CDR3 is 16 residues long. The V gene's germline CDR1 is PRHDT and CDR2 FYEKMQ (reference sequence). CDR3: CASSLTTSGWAYEQYF. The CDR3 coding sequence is TGTGCCAGCAGCTTAACCACTAGCGGGTGGGCCTACGAGCAGTACTTC. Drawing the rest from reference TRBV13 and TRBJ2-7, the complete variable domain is AAGVIQSPRHLIKEKRETATLKCYPIPRHDTVYWYQQGPGQDPQFLISFYEKMQSDKGSIPDRFSAQQFSDYHSELNMSSLELGDSALYFCASSLTTSGWAYEQYFGPGTRLTVT.